These 20 T cell receptor beta chains came from one sample sequenced in a study of cytotoxic CD8 clonotypes in ibrutinib-treated CLL. Generated by immunoSEQ multiplex PCR, the TCRdb table keeps only in-frame clones and is missing some. The sample consists of around 50,000 clones, 57% of them appearing once. The sample was PBMCs, taken after 24 months of ibrutinib treatment. The receptor set was obtained from a human donor with chronic lymphocytic leukemia.

V gene TRBV19 combines with J gene TRBJ2-6; D tentatively fits TRBD1 or TRBD2 (6 bases each). This CDR3 comprises 16 residues. Germline V gene data show CDR1 as LNHDA and CDR2 as SQIVND (reference sequence). Deletions cut 6 bases from V and 0 bases from J, with 12 bases between. The CDR3 is CASRWGASSGANVLTF. DNA for the CDR3: TGTGCCAGTAGATGGGGGGCTAGCTCTGGGGCCAACGTCCTGACTTTC.

This clone was recorded only once. The chain uses TRBV4-1 and TRBJ1-4, with unresolved D. CDR3 size: 12 residues. Trimming cost V 0 bases and J 11 bases, with 7 bases left between them. Germline V gives CDR1 MGHRA, CDR2 YSYEKL. DNA for the CDR3: TGCGCCAGCAGCCAAGATCTGGGTAAACTGTTTTTT. It codes for CASSQDLGKLFF.

The V gene is TRBV6-6, the J gene TRBJ2-7; tentatively, D is TRBD1 (6 bases). The CDR3 totals 13 residues. V lost 6 bases to trimming and J lost 5 bases, with 14 bases between them. Germline-derived CDR1 and CDR2 are MNHNY and SVGAGI (reference sequence). The CDR3 bases are TGTGCCAGCAGCCAAGGACAGACCCACGAGCAGTACTTC. Translation gives CASSQGQTHEQYF.

The J gene is TRBJ1-1, the V gene TRBV5-1, with 9 bases fitting TRBD1. J gave up 7 bases and V 4 bases, and 5 bases lay outside the gene matches. The CDR3 contains 13 residues. Germline CDR1 and CDR2: SGHRS and YFSETQ. CDR3 coding DNA: TGCGCCAGCAGCACTTCGGGACAGGGTGAAGCTTTCTTT. It specifies CASSTSGQGEAFF.

Worth noting for this clone: Other DNA sequences within the sample encode an identical CDR3. The chain has TRBV29-1 and TRBJ1-2; D may be TRBD1 (5 bases). The V gene's germline CDR1 is SQVTM and CDR2 ANQGSEA. The ends were cut back, 6 bases at V and 5 bases at J, with 13 bases in the middle. The CDR3 consists of 12 residues. The CDR3 DNA reads TGCAGCGTGTGGGGGGGTGAATATGGCTACACCTTC. Amino acids: CSVWGGEYGYTF.

This clone has only a few counts. This chain uses TRBV2 with TRBJ1-5; D is ambiguous. The CDR3 runs to 13 residues. CDR1 and CDR2 (germline): SNHLY, FYNNEI. The V gene lost 6 bases and the J gene lost 0 bases, with 6 bases spanning the gap. CDR3 DNA: TGTGCCAGCAGGGACGGTAGCAATCAGCCCCAGCATTTT. Translating it yields CASRDGSNQPQHF.

CDR3 DNA: TGTGCCAGCAGCCCCAGGGCGGGGTCCTCCGCCGAGCAGTACTTC. This encodes CASSPRAGSSAEQYF. The chain links TRBV7-9 to TRBJ2-7, with a possible D match to TRBD2 (6 bases). The germline V gene has CDR1 SEHNR and CDR2 FQNEAQ (reference sequence). The CDR3 spans 15 residues. Trimming stripped 5 bases from V and 6 bases from J, with 20 bases between.

V gene TRBV2 combines with J gene TRBJ2-1; TRBD2 matches at 14 bases. V shed 6 bases and J 4 bases; nucleotides not matched to a gene: 5. This CDR3 has 16 residues. Germline V gene data show CDR1 as SNHLY and CDR2 as FYNNEI. In nucleotides, the CDR3 is TGTGCCAGCAGGATCGGGACTAGCGGGGGATACAATGAGCAGTTCTTC. Its translation: CASRIGTSGGYNEQFF.

The chain joins TRBV20-1 to TRBJ2-3, with a tentative D call TRBD2 (5 bases). V gave up 3 bases and J gave up 5 bases, with 6 bases separating them. CDR1 DFQATT and CDR2 SNEGSKA come from the germline V gene (reference sequence). This CDR3 region has 11 residues. The CDR3 DNA reads TGCAGTGCTAGCCGGGGAGATACGCAGTATTTT. Translation: CSASRGDTQYF.

This clone has just a few counts. J is TRBJ1-2 and V is TRBV7-9; 7 bases fit TRBD1. The CDR3 totals 13 residues. J was trimmed by 8 bases and V by 5 bases; bases with no gene match: 8. Germline loops: CDR1 SEHNR, CDR2 FQNEAQ (reference sequence). In DNA, the CDR3 is TGTGCCAGCAGCCCAGGGACAGAACGGGGCTACACCTTC. Translating gives CASSPGTERGYTF.

The chain uses TRBV11-2 and TRBJ2-7; tentative D call: TRBD2 (6 bases). The CDR3 runs 15 residues. The V gene lost 4 bases and the J gene lost 2 bases, with 15 bases spanning the gap. Germline V gives CDR1 SGHAT, CDR2 FQNNGV. The CDR3, as DNA: TGTGCCAGCAGCTGGGGCGGGACGGCCGCCTACGAGCAGTACTTC. Its translation is CASSWGGTAAYEQYF.

DNA for the CDR3: TGCGCCAGCAGCTTGGGAAGCGGGGACTACAATGAGCAGTTCTTC. Protein sequence: CASSLGSGDYNEQFF. The chain carries TRBV5-1 and TRBJ2-1; 7 nucleotides align to TRBD2. V was pared by 0 bases and J by 3 bases, with 3 bases of the junction left unmatched. Germline lookup yields CDR1 SGHRS and CDR2 YFSETQ. The CDR3 is 15 amino acids.

This rearrangement joins TRBV27 to TRBJ1-3, with D possibly being TRBD1 (6 bases). In germline, CDR1 is MNHEY, CDR2 SMNVEV (reference sequence). The CDR3 consists of 14 residues. With 5 bases removed from V and 4 bases from J, the gap between germline ends came to 12 bases. The CDR3, as DNA: TGTGCCAGCAGTCCCGGGACAATCGGAAACACCATATATTTT. Protein: CASSPGTIGNTIYF.

The chain couples TRBV11-3 to TRBJ1-5; D gene unclear. V lost 4 bases, J lost 3 bases, and 13 bases lay in between. The CDR3 has 15 residues. The germline CDR1 and CDR2 sequences are SGHNT and YENEEA. DNA for the CDR3: TGTGCCAGCAGCTATCGTCCGCTACACAATCAGCCCCAGCATTTT. As protein: CASSYRPLHNQPQHF.

The gene calls are TRBV5-1 and TRBJ2-7; TRBD2 might be the D (5 bases). Deletions cut 0 bases from V and 2 bases from J, with 12 bases between. The germline CDR1 and CDR2 sequences are SGHRS and YFSETQ. The CDR3 loop spans 15 amino acids. The CDR3 here is CASSLVSGSTYEQYF. The CDR3 bases are TGCGCCAGCAGCTTGGTATCGGGGTCCACCTACGAGCAGTACTTC.

The V gene is TRBV19, the J gene TRBJ2-2; D perhaps matches TRBD1 (5 bases). CDR1 is LNHDA and CDR2 is SQIVND in the germline V gene (reference sequence). The CDR3 totals 16 residues. V gave up 2 bases and J gave up 4 bases, with 14 bases separating them. The CDR3 DNA sequence: TGTGCCAGTAGTATAAGGACACTTCTAACCACCGGGGAGCTGTTTTTT. It translates to CASSIRTLLTTGELFF.

This clone was observed many times. The CDR3 coding sequence is TGTGCCAGTAGTATGGAAAGGACCGGCGAAGCTTTCTTT. Amino acids: CASSMERTGEAFF. V gene TRBV19 combines with J gene TRBJ1-1; D is unresolved. This CDR3 contains 13 residues. Trimming took off 3 bases at V and 8 bases at J, with 13 bases between the two ends. From germline, CDR1 is LNHDA and CDR2 SQIVND (reference sequence). The entire variable domain, with the rest obtained from reference TRBV19 and TRBJ1-1, is as follows: DGGITQSPKYLFRKEGQNVTLSCEQNLNHDAMYWYRQDPGQGLRLIYYSQIVNDFQKGDIAEGYSVSREKKESFPLTVTSAQKNPTAFYLCASSMERTGEAFFGQGTRLTVV.

This clone is a singleton in its sample. V and J are TRBV7-6 and TRBJ1-1; 7 bases agree with TRBD1. The V segment lost 5 bases and the J segment 1 base; nucleotides outside the gene matches: 7. The germline V gene has CDR1 SGHVS and CDR2 FNYEAQ. The CDR3 is made up of 15 amino acids. CDR3 protein: CASSITGTANTEAFF. In nucleotides, the CDR3 is TGTGCCAGCAGCATAACCGGGACAGCGAACACTGAAGCTTTCTTT.

The chain recombines TRBV5-1 with TRBJ1-2; D ambiguous. This CDR3 has 15 amino acids. V was pared by 4 bases and J by 0 bases, with 13 bases between. Looked up from germline, CDR1 is SGHRS and CDR2 is YFSETQ. DNA of the CDR3: TGCGCCAGCAGCCGAGACGGGGATGCTAACTATGGCTACACCTTC. Its protein is CASSRDGDANYGYTF. Variable domain in full (rest from reference TRBV5-1 and TRBJ1-2): KAGVTQTPRYLIKTRGQQVTLSCSPISGHRSVSWYQQTPGQGLQFLFEYFSETQRNKGNFPGRFSGRQFSNSRSEMNVSTLELGDSALYLCASSRDGDANYGYTFGSGTRLTVV.

V and J are TRBV19 and TRBJ1-1; TRBD1 agrees at 7 bases. The junction had 6 bases not matched to a gene; V was cut back by 6 bases and J by 2 bases. The CDR3 is 14 residues long. Germline CDR1 reads LNHDA; CDR2 reads SQIVND (reference sequence). The CDR3 nucleotides read TGTGCCAGTAGGCAGGGGGGAATCAACACTGAAGCTTTCTTT. Its protein product is CASRQGGINTEAFF. The full variable domain, its missing parts supplied by reference TRBV19 and TRBJ1-1, is DGGITQSPKYLFRKEGQNVTLSCEQNLNHDAMYWYRQDPGQGLRLIYYSQIVNDFQKGDIAEGYSVSREKKESFPLTVTSAQKNPTAFYLCASRQGGINTEAFFGQGTRLTVV.